One sample yielded the 28 T cell receptor beta chains listed below, sequenced in a study of T-cell reconstitution after alpha-beta-depleted transplantation in children. Unique molecular identifiers tagged the TCRbeta library. TCRdb reanalysed the PCR reads using MiXCR and keeps one entry per CDR3 protein. The sample lists some 600,000 distinct CDR3 sequences; about 15% were seen once. The source material was PBMCs from the stem cell graft donor, sampled from the stem cell graft. All receptors derive from a human donor who donated a stem cell graft to a child with acute myeloid leukemia.

This clonotype appeared a few times. This chain connects TRBV12-3 or TRBV12-4 to TRBJ1-2, with 9 bases fitting TRBD1. The junction had 11 bases not matched to a gene; V was cut back by 4 bases and J by 8 bases. CDR3 length: 15 amino acids. The CDR3 sequence: CASSSPGQGIEGYTF. CDR3 nucleotides: TGTGCCAGCAGTTCTCCGGGACAGGGTATCGAAGGCTACACCTTC.

This clonotype came up a few times. V and J are TRBV4-3 and TRBJ2-1, with D possibly matching TRBD2 (6 bases). Germline assignment: CDR1 LGHNA and CDR2 YSLEER. The CDR3 length is 15 residues. With 1 base removed from V and 7 bases from J, the gap between germline ends came to 14 bases. CDR3 residues: CASSQVNRGWNEQFF. The CDR3 DNA is TGCGCCAGCAGCCAAGTTAATCGGGGGTGGAATGAGCAGTTCTTC.

This clonotype was picked up many times. The chain recombines TRBV20-1 with TRBJ2-3, with D possibly TRBD1 on 6 matching bases. Between the trimmed V and J ends, which lost 4 bases and 1 base, there was a span of 12 bases. The CDR3 runs to 14 residues. CDR1 is DFQATT and CDR2 is SNEGSKA in the germline V gene (reference sequence). Here the CDR3 DNA reads TGCAGTGCTAACAGGGATTCGGGCACAGATACGCAGTATTTT. It is translated as CSANRDSGTDTQYF.

The J gene is TRBJ1-4, the V gene TRBV5-6; possible D gene TRBD1, 5 bases. Trimming removed 4 bases from V and 7 bases from J, with 14 bases in between. Germline CDR1 SGHDT, CDR2 YYEEEE. The CDR3 has 14 residues. This chain's CDR3 is CASSPTGEGEKLFF. For the CDR3, the DNA is TGTGCCAGCAGCCCGACGGGGGAAGGTGAAAAACTGTTTTTT.

About this clonotype itself: A much larger clonotype is one base distant, so this may be a read error. The V gene is TRBV29-1, the J gene TRBJ1-2; TRBD1 is a possible D gene (6 bases). This CDR3 has 14 residues. Germline-derived CDR1 and CDR2 are SQVTM and ANQGSEA. CDR3 sequence: CGVERQALVAGYTF. CDR3 nucleotide sequence: TGCGGCGTTGAAAGACAGGCACTCGTAGCTGGCTACACCTTC.

In its sample, this clonotype was seen a few times. This chain joins TRBV4-3 and TRBJ1-4, with D possibly matching TRBD1 (6 bases). Trimming left V 2 bases short and J 7 bases short, with 17 bases between. The germline V gene has CDR1 LGHNA and CDR2 YSLEER. This CDR3 has 16 residues. The CDR3 region has the DNA TGCGCCAGCAGCCAACAAGAGGGGACAAACCTTGAAAAACTGTTTTTT. It is translated as CASSQQEGTNLEKLFF.

This clonotype was recorded at least ten times. The V call is TRBV5-1, the J call TRBJ2-3; D is undetermined. CDR1 is SGHRS and CDR2 is YFSETQ in the germline V gene. CDR3 length: 13 amino acids. Trimming removed 7 bases at V and 2 bases at J, with 11 bases between. The DNA for the CDR3 is TGCGCCAGCGGTAGACGGTTCACAGATACGCAGTATTTT. It yields the protein CASGRRFTDTQYF.

This clonotype was seen many times. This chain connects TRBV20-1 to TRBJ1-1; 7 positions match TRBD1. V lost 3 bases and J lost 4; bases outside the gene matches: 5. The CDR3 loop spans 13 amino acids. Germline loops: CDR1 DFQATT, CDR2 SNEGSKA (reference sequence). The CDR3 DNA sequence: TGCAGTGCTAGGACAGGGCGAGGCACTGAAGCTTTCTTT. Translated, it gives CSARTGRGTEAFF.

This clonotype was counted many times. J is TRBJ1-1 and V is TRBV6-1, with TRBD1 as a possible D gene (5 bases). This CDR3 is 15 amino acids long. CDR1 MNHNS and CDR2 SASEGT come from the germline V gene. V gave up 2 bases and J gave up 0 bases, with 10 bases separating them. The CDR3 nucleotides read TGTGCCAGCAGTGAACAGGGTCTCATGAACACTGAAGCTTTCTTT. Translating it yields CASSEQGLMNTEAFF.

This clonotype was seen at least ten times. The genes are TRBV29-1 and TRBJ2-3; TRBD2 matches 7 bases. The CDR3 length is 14 residues. Germline assignment: CDR1 SQVTM and CDR2 ANQGSEA. V shed 7 bases and J 1 base; nucleotides not matched to a gene: 8. In nucleotides, the CDR3 is TGCAGCGCTAGGGCGGGGGTCCGCACAGATACGCAGTATTTT. Amino acids: CSARAGVRTDTQYF.

This clonotype was seen ten or more times. The CDR3 spells CSVESSGHSSYEQYV. CDR3 DNA sequence: TGCAGCGTTGAATCCAGCGGCCACAGCTCCTACGAGCAGTACGTC. J is TRBJ2-7 and V is TRBV29-1; D possibly corresponds to TRBD2 (5 bases). This CDR3 is 15 amino acids long. Germline values: CDR1 SQVTM, CDR2 ANQGSEA. V was cut by 2 bases and J by 0 bases, with 14 bases left in between.

This clonotype was recorded many times. V gene TRBV20-1 combines with J gene TRBJ1-2, with D maybe TRBD1 (6 bases). The CDR3 consists of 13 residues. The V gene lost 2 bases and the J gene lost 7 bases, with 14 bases spanning the gap. In germline, CDR1 is DFQATT, CDR2 SNEGSKA (reference sequence). Here the CDR3 reads CSARNREGSGYTF. The DNA for the CDR3 is TGCAGTGCTAGAAACAGGGAGGGCTCTGGCTACACCTTC.

Ten or more counts support this clonotype. The rearrangement links TRBV6-1 to TRBJ1-4, with unresolved D. Trimming took off 5 bases at V and 0 bases at J, with 13 bases between the two ends. Germline V gene sequence: CDR1 MNHNS, CDR2 SASEGT. The CDR3 is 16 amino acids. The CDR3 bases are TGTGCCAGCAGTCCAGGAACGCCAGCAACTAATGAAAAACTGTTTTTT. As protein: CASSPGTPATNEKLFF.

This clonotype was recorded many times. The gene calls are TRBV7-3 and TRBJ2-7, with unresolved D. V dropped 3 bases and J dropped 6 bases, with 12 bases sitting between them. The CDR3 contains 13 residues. Germline values: CDR1 SGHTA, CDR2 FQGTGA. CDR3 nucleotide sequence: TGTGCCAGCAGCTTTCCACCTGCCCCCGAGCAGTACTTC. Protein product: CASSFPPAPEQYF.

This clonotype was counted only a few times. The genes are TRBV7-9 and TRBJ1-1; 8 nucleotides line up with TRBD1. J lost 8 bases, V lost 5 bases, and 7 bases had no gene match. Germline-derived CDR1 and CDR2 are SEHNR and FQNEAQ (reference sequence). CDR3 length: 13 amino acids. The CDR3 sequence: CASSATGVREAFF. CDR3 DNA sequence: TGTGCCAGCAGCGCGACAGGGGTGAGGGAAGCTTTCTTT.

Ten or more counts support this clonotype. The chain's CDR3 is CSAKRGNQPQHF. The CDR3 nucleotides are TGCAGTGCTAAGAGGGGGAATCAGCCCCAGCATTTT. This sequence joins TRBV20-1 and TRBJ1-5; tentatively, D is TRBD1 (6 bases). CDR3 size: 12 residues. The V gene lost 4 bases and the J gene lost 4 bases, with 8 bases spanning the gap. CDR1 is DFQATT and CDR2 is SNEGSKA in the germline V gene (reference sequence).

The rearrangement uses TRBV7-2 and TRBJ1-5; D is uncertain. Germline V CDR1 and CDR2: SGHTA, FQGNSA. The ends were cut back, 6 bases at V and 3 bases at J, with 18 bases in the middle. This CDR3 region has 16 residues. The CDR3 spells CASSQTLRAPNQPQHF. CDR3 nucleotide sequence: TGTGCCAGCAGTCAAACCCTCCGGGCCCCCAATCAGCCCCAGCATTTT.

This clonotype has just a few counts. The chain is built from TRBV5-1 and TRBJ2-7; TRBD1 might be the D (7 bases). V shed 5 bases and J shed 3 bases, with 12 bases lying between them. This CDR3 spans 13 amino acids. Germline V gene sequence: CDR1 SGHRS, CDR2 YFSETQ. CDR3 in amino acids: CASSMQGGYEQYV. The CDR3 nucleotides read TGCGCCAGCAGTATGCAGGGGGGCTACGAGCAGTACGTC.

There are many counts of this clonotype. CDR3 nucleotide sequence: TGCGCCAGCAGCAAAGCCTATACGGGACAGGGCTCCTACAATGAGCAGTTCTTC. This gives the protein CASSKAYTGQGSYNEQFF. The V and J genes are TRBV5-1 and TRBJ2-1; 9 bases agree with TRBD1. V was clipped by 4 bases and J by 0 bases; unmatched bases: 11. This CDR3 has 18 residues. From germline, CDR1 is SGHRS and CDR2 YFSETQ.

This chain joins TRBV6-1 and TRBJ2-2, with 7 bases that match TRBD1. V lost 5 bases to trimming and J lost 1 base; unmatched junction nucleotides: 4. CDR1 is MNHNS, CDR2 SASEGT, per germline. CDR3 size: 15 residues. The CDR3 sequence is CASSTGTENTGELFF. The CDR3 coding sequence is TGTGCCAGCAGTACCGGGACAGAGAACACCGGGGAGCTGTTTTTT.

The sample holds a few counts of this clonotype. The rearrangement joins TRBV11-2 to TRBJ1-2, with a tentative D call TRBD1 (5 bases). V lost 3 bases to trimming and J lost 6 bases, with 8 bases between them. The CDR3 length is 12 residues. Germline V gene data show CDR1 as SGHAT and CDR2 as FQNNGV. The CDR3 nucleotides are TGTGCCAGCAGCTTCCGGGACGATGGCTACACCTTC. Translating it yields CASSFRDDGYTF.

As for this clonotype: A much larger clonotype is one base distant, so this may be a read error. This sequence joins TRBV13 and TRBJ2-5; D is uncertain. The CDR3 is made up of 12 amino acids. Deletions cut 1 base from V and 7 bases from J, with 7 bases between. Germline CDR1 is PRHDT and CDR2 is FYEKMQ (reference sequence). This CDR3 is CASSLVRGTQYF. The DNA for the CDR3 is TGTGCCAGCAGCTTAGTCCGCGGGACCCAGTACTTC.

Only a few counts were recorded for this clonotype. The genes are TRBV20-1 and TRBJ1-1, with D possibly being TRBD1 (5 bases). With 1 base removed from V and 11 bases from J, the gap between germline ends came to 11 bases. The CDR3 is made up of 11 amino acids. The germline CDR1 and CDR2 sequences are DFQATT and SNEGSKA (reference sequence). CDR3 amino acids: CSARAGTHAFF. The CDR3 DNA reads TGCAGTGCTAGAGCCGGGACCCACGCTTTCTTT.

The chain recombines TRBV6-2 or TRBV6-3 with TRBJ2-1, with a weak D call TRBD1 (5 bases). The CDR3 sequence is 14 residues long. Between the trimmed V and J ends, which lost 2 bases and 5 bases, there was a span of 10 bases. Germline values: CDR1 MNHEY, CDR2 SVGEGT. The CDR3 DNA reads as TGTGCCAGCAGTTACGACAGATTTAACAATGAGCAGTTCTTC. Protein: CASSYDRFNNEQFF.

At least ten counts were recorded for this clonotype. V gene TRBV6-1 combines with J gene TRBJ2-7; D is possibly TRBD2 (6 bases). The CDR3 extends over 15 amino acids. Between the trimmed V and J ends, which lost 5 bases and 3 bases, there was a span of 17 bases. Germline V CDR1 and CDR2: MNHNS, SASEGT. The CDR3 loop is CASSPPRGRYYEQYV. The DNA for the CDR3 is TGTGCCAGCAGTCCTCCCCGGGGGAGATACTACGAGCAGTACGTC.

The CDR3 loop is CASDSGGGGSLNTEAFF. The CDR3 DNA follows: TGTGCCAGCGATTCCGGAGGAGGGGGGAGCCTGAACACTGAAGCTTTCTTT. The V call is TRBV7-9, the J call TRBJ1-1, with D maybe TRBD1 (6 bases). Deletions cut 8 bases from V and 0 bases from J, with 22 bases between. The CDR3 has 17 residues. Germline V gives CDR1 SEHNR, CDR2 FQNEAQ (reference sequence).

This clonotype occurred a few times. The chain is built from TRBV28 and TRBJ1-5; D unclear. The ends were cut back, 8 bases at V and 3 bases at J, with 14 bases in the middle. The germline CDR1 and CDR2 sequences are MDHEN and SYDVKM. This CDR3 is built from 14 residues. CDR3 region: CASVVQPDNQPQHF. The CDR3 DNA sequence: TGTGCCAGCGTAGTCCAACCCGACAATCAGCCCCAGCATTTT.

This clonotype showed up just a few times. This sequence joins TRBV7-2 and TRBJ2-1; tentatively, D is TRBD2 (5 bases). The ends were cut back, 2 bases at V and 2 bases at J, with 10 bases in the middle. Germline V gene data show CDR1 as SGHTA and CDR2 as FQGNSA. The CDR3 spans 15 residues. The CDR3 nucleotides are TGTGCCAGCAGCTTACCCCGGGAAACCTACAATGAGCAGTTCTTC. It is translated as CASSLPRETYNEQFF.